These 18 T cell receptor beta chains originate from one sample sequenced in a study of blood T cell repertoires in COVID-19. The method was immunoSEQ multiplex PCR; TCRdb's version includes in-frame clones alone and lacks a portion of them. The data contain around 65,000 clones, around 85% of them singletons. Sample: peripheral blood. These receptors were taken from a man between 65 and 85 years old with acute or convalescent COVID-19.

This chain joins TRBV7-2 and TRBJ1-1; maybe TRBD1 (6 bases). The CDR3 covers 14 residues. Germline-derived CDR1 and CDR2 are SGHTA and FQGNSA. The ends were cut back, 1 base at V and 10 bases at J, with 16 bases in the middle. The CDR3, as DNA: TGTGCCAGCAGCTTAGACAGCACAGGGCCTGGAGCTTTCTTT. Translating gives CASSLDSTGPGAFF.

The CDR3 DNA follows: TGTGCCAGCAGTGCGGCGGTCAGCCTCACAGATACGCAGTATTTT. It is translated as CASSAAVSLTDTQYF. This chain joins TRBV2 and TRBJ2-3; D not resolved. V was clipped by 4 bases and J by 2 bases, with 13 bases between them. Germline values: CDR1 SNHLY, CDR2 FYNNEI. This CDR3 has 15 residues. The full variable domain, in which reference TRBV2 and TRBJ2-3 provide the parts outside the CDR3, is EPEVTQTPSHQVTQMGQEVILRCVPISNHLYFYWYRQILGQKVEFLVSFYNNEISEKSEIFDDQFSVERPDGSNFTLKIRSTKLEDSAMYFCASSAAVSLTDTQYFGPGTRLTVL.

The gene calls are TRBV2 and TRBJ2-1, with D possibly matching TRBD1 (5 bases). Germline V CDR1 and CDR2: SNHLY, FYNNEI. The CDR3 runs 14 residues. Trimming pared 5 bases from V and 2 bases from J, leaving 10 bases between. CDR3 in amino acids: CASSRGTPYNEQFF. CDR3 bases: TGTGCCAGCAGTAGGGGTACACCCTACAATGAGCAGTTCTTC.

This clone was recorded once. Its ends do not fully match the called genes, so a read error is possible. V and J are TRBV27 and TRBJ1-2, with unresolved D. Germline CDR1 reads MNHEY; CDR2 reads SMNVEV (reference sequence). This CDR3 is 13 amino acids long. CDR3 sequence reads: CASGYRGYYGYTF. Written as DNA, the CDR3 is TGTGCCAGCGGCTACCGGGGATACTACGGCTACACCTTC.

The genes are TRBV7-8 and TRBJ2-5; 11 bases are shared with TRBD2. The CDR3 covers 15 residues. Germline-derived CDR1 and CDR2 are SGHVS and FQNEAQ. The trim removed 4 bases at V and 2 bases at J, leaving 3 bases unmatched. The CDR3 coding sequence is TGTGCCAGCAGCTCACTAGCGGGGGTGCAAGAGACCCAGTACTTC. This gives the protein CASSSLAGVQETQYF.

Here the CDR3 reads CASRDRGEQYF. CDR3 DNA: TGTGCCAGCAGGGACAGGGGGGAGCAGTACTTC. The gene calls are TRBV2 and TRBJ2-7, with 10 bases lining up with TRBD1. The CDR3 loop spans 11 amino acids. The V segment lost 6 bases and the J segment 7 bases; nucleotides outside the gene matches: 0. Germline values: CDR1 SNHLY, CDR2 FYNNEI.

The sample holds a few counts of this clone. The gene calls are TRBV28 and TRBJ1-5; D is unresolved. The V gene's germline CDR1 is MDHEN and CDR2 SYDVKM. V was trimmed by 3 bases and J by 5 bases, leaving 8 bases between them. This CDR3 contains 13 residues. The DNA of the CDR3 is TGTGCCAGCAGTTTGACACGAGATCAGCCCCAGCATTTT. It is translated as CASSLTRDQPQHF.

V gene TRBV28 combines with J gene TRBJ2-3, with TRBD1 matching 8 bases. Germline trimming cut 3 bases from V and 2 bases from J; bases unmatched to any gene: 4. The length of the CDR3 is 15 residues. The V gene's germline CDR1 is MDHEN and CDR2 SYDVKM. As DNA, the CDR3 is TGTGCCAGCAGTTTCAACAGGGGGACCACAGATACGCAGTATTTT. Its protein product is CASSFNRGTTDTQYF.

The rearrangement joins TRBV29-1 to TRBJ2-7; TRBD1 matches at 9 bases. After removal of 6 bases from V and 0 bases from J, the junction contained 6 bases not matched to a gene. Germline-derived CDR1 and CDR2 are SQVTM and ANQGSEA. CDR3 length: 14 amino acids. This CDR3 is CSVTGGPISYEQYF. CDR3 nucleotides: TGCAGCGTAACAGGGGGCCCTATCTCCTACGAGCAGTACTTC.

In its sample, this clone was seen once. This chain links TRBV9 with TRBJ2-7, with D unclear. Per the germline V gene, CDR1 is SGDLS and CDR2 is YYNGEE. CDR3 length: 15 amino acids. V was shortened by 1 base and J by 0 bases, with 11 bases between the two germline ends. This chain's CDR3 is CASSVSGSISYEQYF. DNA of the CDR3: TGTGCCAGCAGCGTATCCGGGTCTATCTCCTACGAGCAGTACTTC. Based on the CDR3 plus reference TRBV9 and TRBJ2-7, the full variable domain is DSGVTQTPKHLITATGQRVTLRCSPRSGDLSVYWYQQSLDQGLQFLIQYYNGEERAKGNILERFSAQQFPDLHSELNLSSLELGDSALYFCASSVSGSISYEQYFGPGTRLTVT.

The chain carries TRBV7-3 and TRBJ1-1; D is perhaps TRBD1 (5 bases). The CDR3 extends over 15 amino acids. Trimming took off 0 bases at V and 4 bases at J, with 12 bases between the two ends. Per the germline V gene, CDR1 is SGHTA and CDR2 is FQGTGA. CDR3 DNA: TGTGCCAGCAGCTTAACGGGGGGAGCGGGCACTGAAGCTTTCTTT. It yields the protein CASSLTGGAGTEAFF.

The chain combines TRBV19 with TRBJ1-1; 8 positions agree with TRBD1. Germline V gene sequence: CDR1 LNHDA, CDR2 SQIVND (reference sequence). The CDR3 spans 17 residues. The junction had 12 bases not matched to a gene; V was cut back by 6 bases and J by 0 bases. In DNA form, the CDR3 reads TGTGCCAGTAGAAGGGGGACAGGCGCCCCTATGAACACTGAAGCTTTCTTT. It encodes CASRRGTGAPMNTEAFF.

This clone was found once. This chain joins TRBV5-1 and TRBJ2-3, with 11 bases identical to TRBD2. The CDR3 spans 17 residues. J lost 3 bases, V lost 0 bases, and 6 bases had no gene match. Germline assignment: CDR1 SGHRS and CDR2 YFSETQ. The CDR3 sequence: CASSLVSGTSGTDTQYF. The CDR3 DNA sequence: TGCGCCAGCAGCTTGGTCTCCGGGACTAGCGGAACAGATACGCAGTATTTT.

The CDR3 loop is CASSPGTGIMNTEAFF. The CDR3 nucleotides read TGCGCCAGCAGCCCCGGGACAGGGATTATGAACACTGAAGCTTTCTTT. The chain combines TRBV4-1 with TRBJ1-1, with 9 bases aligning to TRBD1. The CDR3 extends over 16 amino acids. V lost 4 bases and J lost 0; bases outside the gene matches: 6. CDR1 MGHRA and CDR2 YSYEKL come from the germline V gene.

The J gene is TRBJ2-7, the V gene TRBV20-1; TRBD2 might be the D (5 bases). CDR1 is DFQATT and CDR2 is SNEGSKA in the germline V gene (reference sequence). V was cut by 3 bases and J by 7 bases, with 16 bases left in between. The CDR3 consists of 13 residues. The CDR3, as DNA: TGCAGTGCTAGTAAGGGTACCCCGGGAGAGCAGTACTTC. Encoded protein: CSASKGTPGEQYF.

This chain joins TRBV24-1 and TRBJ1-5; 7 bases match TRBD1. The CDR3 length is 16 residues. Germline V gene data show CDR1 as KGHDR and CDR2 as SFDVKD. With V trimmed by 8 bases and J by 2 bases, 11 bases remained unmatched. The CDR3 loop reads CATKEQGEWGNQPQHF. The CDR3 nucleotides are TGTGCCACCAAGGAGCAGGGGGAGTGGGGCAATCAGCCCCAGCATTTT.

The genes are TRBV7-6 and TRBJ1-2, with 10 bases lining up with TRBD1. The germline CDR1 and CDR2 sequences are SGHVS and FNYEAQ. Trimming took 2 bases from V and 7 from J; bases not matched to a gene: 7. This CDR3 has 15 residues. CDR3 sequence: CASSLRRQGAAGYTF. The CDR3 DNA reads TGTGCCAGCAGCTTACGGAGACAGGGGGCTGCTGGCTACACCTTC.

The chain links TRBV10-1 to TRBJ2-5; TRBD2 might be the D (6 bases). Trimming cost V 0 bases and J 1 base, with 15 bases left between them. The germline V gene has CDR1 WNHNN and CDR2 SYGVQD (reference sequence). The CDR3 is 17 residues long. In DNA, the CDR3 is TGCGCCAGCAGTGAGTCCTCCCTTGGAGGGCCCCAAGAGACCCAGTACTTC. Protein sequence: CASSESSLGGPQETQYF.